This TCR beta chain was sequenced during a study of shared clonotypes between healthy human individuals. Overall study: Researchers assigned three CD4 naive, three CD4 memory, two CD8 naive and one CD8 memory plate to each donor. Study conclusions and caveats: Memory subsets generally showed smaller estimated richness than naive subsets did. Generation probabilities were higher for clonotypes shared across all four sorted-subset donors than for unshared ones.

Notes on this clone: Its antigen is unknown.

Partitioning of CD4+ cells yielded a CD45RA+ naive subset and a CD45RA-negative memory subset. Germline CDR1 is ENHRY and CDR2 is SYGVKD. The CDR3 loop spans 12 amino acids. Trimming removed 5 bases at V and 6 bases at J, with 8 bases between. Assay: immunoSEQ multiplex PCR; the TCRdb copy retains only in-frame clones and omits some. The sample records roughly 1,100,000 clones, about 75% being singletons. Sequenced: memory CD4+ T cells sorted from blood. As for subset: CD45RA-negative fraction. This clonotype was obtained from a man younger than 35 in good health. The chain couples TRBV10-3 to TRBJ2-1, with TRBD1 as a possible D gene (6 bases). The CDR3 nucleotides read TGTGCCATCAGTCCAGGGGCCAATGAGCAGTTCTTC. It is translated as CAISPGANEQFF.